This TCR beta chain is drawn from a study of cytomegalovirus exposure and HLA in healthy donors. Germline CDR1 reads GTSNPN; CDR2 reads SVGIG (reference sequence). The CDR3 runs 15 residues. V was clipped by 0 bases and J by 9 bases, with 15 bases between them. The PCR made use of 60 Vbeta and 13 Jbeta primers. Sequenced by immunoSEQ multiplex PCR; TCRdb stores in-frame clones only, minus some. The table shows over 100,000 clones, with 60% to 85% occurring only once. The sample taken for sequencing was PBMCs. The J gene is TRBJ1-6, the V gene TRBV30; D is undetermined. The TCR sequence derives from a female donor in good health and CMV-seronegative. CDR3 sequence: CAWSVGPGSSSPLHF. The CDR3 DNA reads TGTGCCTGGAGTGTTGGGCCGGGGAGTAGTTCACCCCTCCACTTT.